The 25 T cell receptor beta chains below come from one sample, sequenced in a study of vaccination and CD4 T cells after COVID-19. Their specific antigens are unknown. An Oncomine TCR Beta short-read assay was used to sequence the DNA from cultured CD4+ T cells. TCRdb ran MiXCR on the PCR reads and lists one entry per CDR3 protein. This sample has 12,000 or so distinct CDR3 sequences, with 40% to 60% found just once. The treatment denotes: roughly 10-day PBMC culture with coronavirus spike peptide pools or control peptides (ViraFEST assay). Specimen: CD4+ T cells from blood, cultured in vitro. The receptors derive from a human donor who had recovered from COVID-19.

In its sample, this clonotype was seen a few times. The chain carries TRBV7-9 and TRBJ1-6; 9 bases match TRBD1. Germline values: CDR1 SEHNR, CDR2 FQNEAQ (reference sequence). This CDR3 spans 14 amino acids. V lost 5 bases to trimming and J lost 7 bases; unmatched junction nucleotides: 3. CDR3 DNA sequence: TGTGCCAGCAGCACAGGGGGCCTAAATTCACCCCTCCACTTT. It yields the protein CASSTGGLNSPLHF.

J is TRBJ2-2 and V is TRBV7-2; D remains ambiguous. The V end lost 1 base, the J end lost 4 bases, and 7 bases lay between the germline ends. This CDR3 region has 14 residues. The germline CDR1 and CDR2 sequences are SGHTA and FQGNSA. The CDR3 spells CASSLVPSTGELFF. The CDR3, as DNA: TGTGCCAGCAGCTTAGTTCCGAGCACCGGGGAGCTGTTTTTT.

A few counts support this clonotype. The chain joins TRBV7-2 to TRBJ2-2, with D possibly being TRBD1 or TRBD2 (6 bases each). The CDR3 sequence is 15 residues long. Deletions cut 1 base from V and 4 bases from J, with 10 bases between. Per the germline V gene, CDR1 is SGHTA and CDR2 is FQGNSA. CDR3 amino acids: CASSLGGARTGELFF. CDR3 in DNA: TGTGCCAGCAGCTTAGGGGGGGCGCGCACCGGGGAGCTGTTTTTT.

The CDR3: CASSPRQGLSYNEQFF. The CDR3 nucleotides are TGTGCCAGCAGCCCACGACAGGGCCTGTCCTACAATGAGCAGTTCTTC. The chain links TRBV21-1 to TRBJ2-1; the table gives TRBD1 as D, unverified against the DNA. TRBV21-1 is noted as a pseudogene. This CDR3 spans 16 amino acids.

The rearrangement joins TRBV7-6 to TRBJ2-1; 13 nucleotides match TRBD2. Per germline, CDR1 SGHVS and CDR2 FNYEAQ. The J segment lost 12 bases and the V segment lost 5 bases, leaving 10 bases of the junction unmatched. CDR3 length: 15 residues. CDR3 region: CASSGSELAGGPQFF. The DNA for the CDR3 is TGTGCCAGCAGCGGAAGCGAACTAGCGGGGGGGCCGCAGTTCTTC.

The chain carries TRBV7-2 and TRBJ2-7; D not resolved. There are 15 residues in the CDR3. Trimming took 3 bases from V and 0 from J, leaving 12 bases between them. The V gene's germline CDR1 is SGHTA and CDR2 FQGNSA. In DNA form, the CDR3 reads TGTGCCAGCAGCTTCCCTGCGGCAAGCTCCTACGAGCAGTACTTC. This translates into CASSFPAASSYEQYF.

The genes are TRBV5-1 and TRBJ1-3, with a tentative D call TRBD1 (5 bases). V was cut by 0 bases and J by 0 bases, with 13 bases left in between. CDR3 length: 17 amino acids. Per germline, CDR1 SGHRS and CDR2 YFSETQ. The CDR3 loop reads CASSLDRAGSSGNTIYF. CDR3 in DNA: TGCGCCAGCAGCTTGGATCGGGCAGGGAGCTCTGGAAACACCATATATTTT.

V usage is TRBV25-1 and J usage is TRBJ1-4; D might be TRBD1 (6 bases). Per the germline V gene, CDR1 is MGHDK and CDR2 is SYGVNS. This CDR3 has 17 amino acids. Trimming stripped 1 base from V and 8 bases from J, with 20 bases between. The CDR3 DNA follows: TGTGCCAGCAGTGAATCACGAGGGGGAGGGGCTGGGGAAAAACTGTTTTTT. It specifies CASSESRGGGAGEKLFF.

Only a few counts were recorded for this clonotype. The chain is built from TRBV20-1 and TRBJ1-1; maybe TRBD1 (5 bases). In germline, CDR1 is DFQATT, CDR2 SNEGSKA (reference sequence). This CDR3 spans 12 amino acids. V shed 3 bases and J shed 3 bases, with 8 bases lying between them. DNA of the CDR3: TGCAGTGCTAGTTTGGGGGACACTGAAGCTTTCTTT. As protein: CSASLGDTEAFF.

CDR3 sequence reads: CASSKRGSSGSPLHF. CDR3 nucleotides: TGTGCCAGCAGCAAACGGGGCAGCTCCGGGTCACCCCTCCACTTT. J is TRBJ1-6 and V is TRBV21-1; TRBD1 is the table's D call and was not checked against the DNA. TRBV21-1 represents a pseudogene. The CDR3 length is 15 residues.

The J gene is TRBJ2-1, the V gene TRBV24-1, with TRBD2 matching over 11 bases. The CDR3 totals 16 residues. V gave up 3 bases and J gave up 4 bases; unmatched junction bases: 4. Germline V gives CDR1 KGHDR, CDR2 SFDVKD. Written as DNA, the CDR3 is TGTGCCACCAGTGATCCCGGGACTAGCGGTTACAATGAGCAGTTCTTC. This encodes CATSDPGTSGYNEQFF.

This clonotype was seen more than once but under ten times. The chain's CDR3 is CSASVGSYGYTF. CDR3 in DNA: TGCAGTGCATCGGTGGGGAGCTATGGCTACACCTTC. The V gene is TRBV20-1, the J gene TRBJ1-2, with D unclear. CDR1 and CDR2 from the germline V gene are DFQATT and SNEGSKA (reference sequence). This CDR3 region has 12 residues. The V and J ends lost 6 bases and 4 bases respectively, with 12 bases between them.

The V and J genes are TRBV20-1 and TRBJ2-5; no clear D. CDR3 length equals 14 residues. CDR1 is DFQATT, CDR2 SNEGSKA, per germline (reference sequence). V lost 3 bases to trimming and J lost 3 bases, with 14 bases between them. In DNA form, the CDR3 reads TGCAGTGCTAGCACTGCTCTGGGGAAAGAGACCCAGTACTTC. It codes for CSASTALGKETQYF.

This chain uses TRBV7-2 with TRBJ1-2; 7 bases map to TRBD1. The trim removed 1 base at V and 3 bases at J, leaving 8 bases unmatched. This CDR3 has 16 amino acids. Germline CDR1 and CDR2: SGHTA and FQGNSA. CDR3 loop: CASSLDFGTVDYGYTF. CDR3 nucleotides: TGTGCCAGCAGCTTAGATTTTGGGACAGTGGACTATGGCTACACCTTC.

This rearrangement joins TRBV2 to TRBJ2-7; TRBD1 matches at 9 bases. The V segment lost 4 bases and the J segment 6 bases; nucleotides outside the gene matches: 13. Germline-derived CDR1 and CDR2 are SNHLY and FYNNEI. This CDR3 is 16 amino acids long. The CDR3 reads CASSALKGQGIGEQYF. For the CDR3, the DNA is TGTGCCAGCAGTGCGCTGAAGGGACAGGGAATTGGCGAGCAGTACTTC.

The V call is TRBV7-9, the J call TRBJ2-7, with a possible D match to TRBD2 (6 bases). Trimming shortened V by 4 bases and J by 7 bases, and 20 bases separated the two germline ends. CDR1 and CDR2 (germline): SEHNR, FQNEAQ (reference sequence). CDR3 length: 15 residues. The CDR3 region is CASSSARDSPLEQYF. The CDR3 nucleotides are TGTGCCAGCAGCTCTGCTCGGGACTCCCCCCTGGAGCAGTACTTC.

V usage is TRBV11-3 and J usage is TRBJ2-7; D is unclear. This CDR3 is 12 amino acids long. V lost 3 bases and J lost 5, with 8 bases in between. Germline loops: CDR1 SGHNT, CDR2 YENEEA. CDR3 nucleotides: TGTGCCAGCAGCTTGGTCGACGACGAGCAGTACTTC. It yields the protein CASSLVDDEQYF.

The CDR3 nucleotides read TGTGCCAGCAGTCGGGGACCTAACACCGGGGAGCTGTTTTTT. It yields the protein CASSRGPNTGELFF. This chain connects TRBV12-3 or TRBV12-4 to TRBJ2-2; D may be TRBD1 or TRBD2 (5 bases each). Trimming removed 5 bases from V and 2 bases from J, with 9 bases in between. The CDR3 has 14 residues.

V gene TRBV30 combines with J gene TRBJ1-1; TRBD1 matches 8 bases. Per germline, CDR1 GTSNPN and CDR2 SVGIG (reference sequence). CDR3 size: 13 residues. After removal of 5 bases from V and 4 bases from J, the junction contained 6 bases not matched to a gene. CDR3 nucleotide sequence: TGTGCCTGGGGATACAGGGGGGGCACTGAAGCTTTCTTT. Translating gives CAWGYRGGTEAFF.

This chain links TRBV5-6 with TRBJ1-2, with D possibly matching TRBD1 (6 bases). The CDR3 runs 15 residues. Germline V gene sequence: CDR1 SGHDT, CDR2 YYEEEE. Trimming shortened V by 0 bases and J by 8 bases, and 17 bases separated the two germline ends. The CDR3 here is CASSLEQGPKRGYTF. CDR3 nucleotide sequence: TGTGCCAGCAGCTTGGAACAGGGCCCGAAGAGGGGCTACACCTTC.

This chain uses TRBV7-2 with TRBJ1-5; the D is unclear. This CDR3 contains 15 residues. Trimming removed 5 bases at V and 0 bases at J, with 11 bases between. Germline values: CDR1 SGHTA, CDR2 FQGNSA. Here the CDR3 reads CASSPYPNSNQPQHF. In nucleotides, the CDR3 is TGTGCCAGCAGCCCCTACCCCAATAGCAATCAGCCCCAGCATTTT.

This clonotype has only a few counts. The rearrangement links TRBV6-2 or TRBV6-3 to TRBJ1-5; D unresolved. V lost 1 base, J lost 9 bases, and 19 bases lay in between. From germline, CDR1 is MNHEY and CDR2 SVGEGT. This CDR3 region has 16 residues. The CDR3 is CASSYWGRDPLGPQHF. CDR3 coding DNA: TGTGCCAGCAGTTACTGGGGTCGAGACCCTTTAGGGCCCCAGCATTTT.

There are a few counts of this clonotype. The germline gene is not matched at one end of the junction; a read error may be the cause. The V gene is TRBV6-5, the J gene TRBJ1-1; D uncertain. Germline V gene lookup returns CDR1 MNHEY and CDR2 SVGAGI. The CDR3 loop spans 12 amino acids. The CDR3 protein is CASSYSNSEAFF. CDR3 bases: TGTGCCAGCAGTTACTCGAACAGTGAAGCTTTCTTT.

V gene TRBV9 combines with J gene TRBJ2-2; a weak D match, TRBD2 (6 bases). Per the germline V gene, CDR1 is SGDLS and CDR2 is YYNGEE. The CDR3 runs to 16 residues. Trimming shortened V by 4 bases and J by 4 bases, and 17 bases separated the two germline ends. The DNA for the CDR3 is TGTGCCAGCAGCCTTAGAGGGACTCCCGCCACCGGGGAGCTGTTTTTT. Translation: CASSLRGTPATGELFF.

This chain uses TRBV12-3 or TRBV12-4 with TRBJ1-5; possibly TRBD1 for D (5 bases). V was trimmed by 7 bases and J by 7 bases, leaving 17 bases between them. The CDR3 consists of 14 residues. The CDR3 protein is CASTPWGVRQPQHF. CDR3 sequence (DNA): TGTGCCAGCACTCCCTGGGGGGTGCGGCAGCCCCAGCATTTT.